These 5 T cell receptor beta chains originate from one sample sequenced in a study of regulatory T cells in long-lasting Graves disease. According to the study, TCR beta libraries were built with iRepertoire HTBI primers and CDR3-region Arm-PCR. TCRdb reanalysed the multiplex PCR reads using MiXCR and keeps one entry per CDR3 protein. The sample shows hundreds of thousands of distinct CDR3 sequences, about 15% of them seen only once. As to time point: newly diagnosed GD, antithyroid drugs for less than 3 months. Extracted PBMC RNA gave rise to the TCR library. These data were likewise used in another study, on T cells in Graves' hyperthyroidism and ophthalmopathy.

The material sequenced was peripheral blood mononuclear cells (PBMCs), taken at new diagnosis, from a patient treated with antithyroid drugs. Source of these receptors: a woman in her twenties or thirties with Graves disease.

This clonotype was observed many times. The rearrangement links TRBV18 to TRBJ1-1, with TRBD1 as a possible D gene (5 bases). V was shortened by 8 bases and J by 0 bases, with 10 bases between the two germline ends. Germline-derived CDR1 and CDR2 are KGHSH and LQKENI. This CDR3 region has 13 residues. For the CDR3, the DNA is TGTGCCAGCCGGTTGGGGGTGAACACTGAAGCTTTCTTT. Amino acid sequence: CASRLGVNTEAFF.

This clonotype has a count of ten or more. The chain couples TRBV20-1 to TRBJ1-5; tentative D call: TRBD1 (6 bases). Deletions cut 4 bases from V and 1 base from J, with 14 bases between. The germline gives CDR1 DFQATT, CDR2 SNEGSKA (reference sequence). The CDR3 is 15 amino acids. CDR3 loop: CSAIKPGASNQPQHF. The CDR3 DNA sequence: TGCAGTGCTATCAAACCAGGGGCGAGCAATCAGCCCCAGCATTTT.

This clonotype was seen more than once but under ten times. This chain joins TRBV12-3 or TRBV12-4 and TRBJ2-2; the D is unclear. Trimming took off 6 bases at V and 3 bases at J, with 17 bases between the two ends. The CDR3 runs to 16 residues. The CDR3 DNA is TGTGCCAGCAGCTTGGCCGCGACACTATACACCGGGGAGCTGTTTTTT. Amino acids: CASSLAATLYTGELFF.

This clonotype appeared many times. The genes are TRBV5-1 and TRBJ1-1; no firm D call. Germline CDR1 is SGHRS and CDR2 is YFSETQ. The length of the CDR3 is 15 residues. V dropped 5 bases and J dropped 6 bases, with 20 bases sitting between them. Here the CDR3 DNA reads TGCGCCAGCAGATCTCAGCCTGCGGGTGTCTCTGAAGCTTTCTTT. It is translated as CASRSQPAGVSEAFF.

This clonotype has ten or more counts. Here the CDR3 reads CASSIQGGALETQYF. Written as DNA, the CDR3 is TGTGCCAGCAGCATCCAGGGGGGCGCCCTAGAGACCCAGTACTTC. The chain couples TRBV7-9 to TRBJ2-5; D might be TRBD1 (7 bases). This CDR3 has 15 amino acids. The germline V gene encodes CDR1 SEHNR and CDR2 FQNEAQ (reference sequence). Trimming stripped 5 bases from V and 4 bases from J, with 17 bases between.